A selection of T cell receptor beta chains follows, all from one sample in a study of shared clonotypes between healthy human individuals. TCRdb keeps only in-frame clones here, not all; method: immunoSEQ multiplex PCR. Found here are 800,000 to 1,200,000 clones, around 78% of them singletons; the top ten hold roughly 0.56%. Specimen: memory CD4+ T cells from PBMCs. These receptors all come from a man aged 18 to 35 in good health. Some clones in this sample may be carry-over from other donors' samples. The CDR3 runs from the conserved cysteine through the conserved F or W. A D gene is named only where the DNA matches it firmly. The size field is filled for only some rows; it gives once, few, many or a size class.

clone size	V gene	J gene	D gene	CDR3 protein	CDR3 DNA
-	TRBV28	TRBJ1-5	-	CASSPPTGGGAYSNQPQHF	TGTGCCAGCAGTCCTCCTACAGGCGGGGGTGCTTATAGCAATCAGCCCCAGCATTTT
-	TRBV2	TRBJ1-2	-	CASSVGGADYGYTF	TGTGCCAGCAGTGTTGGGGGGGCAGACTATGGCTACACCTTC
-	TRBV25-1	TRBJ2-1	-	CASGRGRGQFF	TGTGCCAGCGGGAGGGGCAGGGGGCAGTTCTTC
-	TRBV27	TRBJ2-3	TRBD2	CASIVSGRAGTDTQYF	TGTGCCAGCATCGTCAGCGGGAGGGCCGGCACAGATACGCAGTATTTT
-	TRBV5-1	TRBJ2-5	-	CASSLGGTQETQYF	TGCGCCAGCAGCCTTGGGGGTACTCAAGAGACCCAGTACTTC
-	TRBV5-1	TRBJ2-5	TRBD1	CASSLIGTGEETQYF	TGCGCCAGCAGCTTGATCGGGACAGGGGAAGAGACCCAGTACTTC
-	TRBV30	TRBJ2-2	-	CAWSAGVGTGELFF	TGTGCCTGGAGTGCAGGGGTTGGTACCGGGGAGCTGTTTTTT
-	TRBV6-1	TRBJ2-5	TRBD1	CASSEAPRGETQYF	TGTGCCAGCAGTGAAGCTCCCAGGGGGGAGACCCAGTACTTC
-	TRBV11-3	TRBJ2-3	-	CASSRGIVDTQYF	TGTGCCAGCAGCCGCGGAATAGTAGATACGCAGTATTTT
-	TRBV2	TRBJ1-2	-	CASSATLGGEGYTF	TGTGCCAGCAGCGCTACACTCGGTGGAGAGGGCTACACCTTC
-	TRBV7-2	TRBJ2-1	TRBD2	CASSSLAAAYNEQFF	TGTGCCAGCAGCTCTCTAGCGGCCGCCTACAATGAGCAGTTCTTC
-	TRBV19	TRBJ2-2	TRBD2	CASSIFYAGARGGELFF	TGTGCCAGTAGTATTTTCTACGCGGGAGCGCGCGGGGGGGAGCTGTTTTTT
-	TRBV5-1	TRBJ1-4	TRBD1	CASSPTGAAEKLFF	TGCGCCAGCAGCCCGACAGGGGCAGCTGAAAAACTGTTTTTT
-	TRBV28	TRBJ2-3	-	CASSSPPRTDTQYF	TGTGCCAGCAGTTCCCCCCCTCGCACAGATACGCAGTATTTT
-	TRBV6-6	TRBJ2-7	TRBD1	CASIAGTGWYEQYF	TGTGCCAGCATTGCCGGGACAGGGTGGTACGAGCAGTACTTC
-	TRBV5-6	TRBJ2-6	-	CASSSPTSGANVLTF	TGTGCCAGCAGCTCACCCACCTCTGGGGCCAACGTCCTGACTTTC
few	TRBV25-1	TRBJ2-7	-	CASSDDSYEQYF	TGTGCCAGCAGTGATGACTCCTACGAGCAGTACTTC
-	TRBV6-5	TRBJ1-5	-	CASSYKRGYQPQHF	TGTGCCAGCAGTTACAAAAGGGGGTACCAGCCCCAGCATTTT
once	TRBV5-1	TRBJ2-3	TRBD1	CASSGDRSALNTQYF	TGCGCCAGCAGCGGGGACAGGTCAGCCCTCAATACGCAGTATTTT
-	TRBV7-3	TRBJ2-5	TRBD1	CASSFGTGQTQYF	TGTGCCAGCAGCTTTGGGACAGGGCAGACCCAGTACTTC
-	TRBV27	TRBJ2-7	-	CASSFKGLGVIGVEQYF	TGTGCCAGCAGTTTCAAGGGCCTAGGGGTAATTGGGGTCGAGCAGTACTTC
-	TRBV4-2	TRBJ1-2	TRBD1	CASSQGGQVDYGYTF	TGTGCCAGCAGCCAGGGGGGACAGGTGGACTATGGCTACACCTTC